These 15 T cell receptor beta chains came from one sample sequenced in a study of blood T cells in healthy people across ages. The second PCR ran roughly 7 to 12 cycles with a sample-barcoded 5' primer and J-beta primers. Using its own MiXCR run on the 5' RACE reads, TCRdb lists one record per CDR3 protein. The sample yields around 780,000 distinct CDR3 sequences, 56% seen once. The sample comprised blood. The source of these receptors is a man aged 35 to 55 in good health.

DNA for the CDR3: TGTGCCCCCTTACAAAAGATCACAGATACGCAGTATTTT. Protein sequence: CAPLQKITDTQYF. The V call is TRBV24-1, the J call TRBJ2-3; D is undetermined. CDR1 and CDR2 (germline): KGHDR, SFDVKD. The V and J ends lost 12 bases and 2 bases respectively, with 14 bases between them. The CDR3 loop spans 13 amino acids.

V is TRBV10-3 and J is TRBJ2-3, with D possibly matching TRBD2 (6 bases). The V gene lost 7 bases and the J gene lost 11 bases, with 25 bases spanning the gap. Germline values: CDR1 ENHRY, CDR2 SYGVKD. This CDR3 has 15 residues. CDR3 sequence: CAITTSAGSGSEQYF. Here the CDR3 DNA reads TGTGCCATCACTACTTCGGCGGGATCGGGGTCTGAGCAGTATTTT.

This clonotype appeared once. The V call is TRBV27, the J call TRBJ2-1, with D hard to call. Looked up from germline, CDR1 is MNHEY and CDR2 is SMNVEV (reference sequence). Trimming shortened V by 2 bases and J by 3 bases, and 14 bases separated the two germline ends. The CDR3 length is 16 residues. The DNA for the CDR3 is TGTGCCAGCAGTTTAAATGGCGGAAGCTGCTACAATGAGCAGTTCTTC. Its protein product is CASSLNGGSCYNEQFF.

This clonotype appeared a few times. This sequence joins TRBV9 and TRBJ1-2; no clear D gene. Trimming took off 3 bases at V and 12 bases at J, with 6 bases between the two ends. CDR1 and CDR2 (germline): SGDLS, YYNGEE. This CDR3 contains 9 residues. In nucleotides, the CDR3 is TGTGCCAGCAGCGAGAGGGACACCTTC. Translating gives CASSERDTF.

The V gene is TRBV20-1, the J gene TRBJ2-3; tentative D call: TRBD1 (6 bases). Germline V gene sequence: CDR1 DFQATT, CDR2 SNEGSKA (reference sequence). V was cut by 5 bases and J by 4 bases, with 16 bases left in between. The CDR3 sequence is 14 residues long. The CDR3 DNA is TGCAGTGCTCCCATGGGGGCAACCCCAGATACGCAGTATTTT. Encoded protein: CSAPMGATPDTQYF.

V usage is TRBV28 and J usage is TRBJ1-5; D is unclear. The germline V gene has CDR1 MDHEN and CDR2 SYDVKM. The CDR3 has 20 residues. Trimming took 4 bases from V and 1 from J, leaving 26 bases between them. CDR3 loop: CASSSLRRLTTLGSNQPQHF. The DNA for the CDR3 is TGTGCCAGCAGTTCCTTGAGGAGACTTACAACCTTGGGGAGCAATCAGCCCCAGCATTTT. The complete variable domain, with remaining parts taken from reference TRBV28 and TRBJ1-5, reads DVKVTQSSRYLVKRTGEKVFLECVQDMDHENMFWYRQDPGLGLRLIYFSYDVKMKEKGDIPEGYSVSREKKERFSLILESASTNQTSMYLCASSSLRRLTTLGSNQPQHFGDGTRLSIL.

The chain recombines TRBV28 with TRBJ1-2; a weak D match, TRBD1 (6 bases). Germline V CDR1 and CDR2: MDHEN, SYDVKM. V lost 4 bases, J lost 2 bases, and 14 bases lay in between. The length of the CDR3 is 15 residues. The CDR3: CASSSRGRENYGYTF. The CDR3 DNA reads as TGTGCCAGCAGTTCCAGGGGACGGGAGAACTATGGCTACACCTTC.

Only a few counts were recorded for this clonotype. The genes are TRBV7-2 and TRBJ2-5; TRBD1 matches 9 bases. The CDR3 covers 16 residues. V lost 4 bases, J lost 4 bases, and 10 bases stayed unmatched. From germline, CDR1 is SGHTA and CDR2 FQGNSA. The CDR3 DNA reads as TGTGCCAGCAGCTCGAGTACAGGGGGCTTCGGAGAGACCCAGTACTTC. This sequence encodes CASSSSTGGFGETQYF.

The chain links TRBV24-1 to TRBJ2-3, with D possibly being TRBD1 (6 bases). Germline V lookup: CDR1 KGHDR, CDR2 SFDVKD. This CDR3 comprises 16 residues. V dropped 4 bases and J dropped 0 bases, with 13 bases sitting between them. The CDR3 is CATSEGQFTSTDTQYF. The CDR3 DNA follows: TGTGCCACCAGTGAAGGACAGTTCACTAGCACAGATACGCAGTATTTT.

This clonotype was seen a few times. V and J are TRBV27 and TRBJ2-7; 9 bases are a match to TRBD1. CDR1 is MNHEY and CDR2 is SMNVEV in the germline V gene (reference sequence). J lost 0 bases, V lost 4 bases, and 4 bases had no gene match. CDR3 length equals 15 residues. DNA of the CDR3: TGTGCCAGCAGTTCAGGGGGACAGGGCTCCTACGAGCAGTACTTC. Translated, it gives CASSSGGQGSYEQYF.

The chain joins TRBV6-1 to TRBJ2-5; D may be TRBD1 (5 bases). CDR3 length: 14 amino acids. Germline V gene lookup returns CDR1 MNHNS and CDR2 SASEGT. Trimming took off 6 bases at V and 0 bases at J, with 11 bases between the two ends. CDR3 residues: CASRLTVYQETQYF. The CDR3 DNA sequence: TGTGCCAGCAGGTTGACAGTATACCAAGAGACCCAGTACTTC.

Of note for this clonotype: The germline gene is not matched at one end of the junction; a read error may be the cause. The V gene is TRBV12-3 or TRBV12-4, the J gene TRBJ2-1; 7 bases are shared with TRBD1. This CDR3 is built from 14 residues. CDR3 sequence reads: CASNLGGWDNEQFF. The CDR3 nucleotides are TGTGCCAGCAATTTAGGGGGCTGGGACAATGAGCAGTTCTTC.

This clonotype was recorded once. The chain employs TRBV29-1 and TRBJ2-5; 7 nucleotides agree with TRBD1. The tail of the sequence fits TRBJ2-7 better, so the J call may be wrong. The CDR3 length is 13 residues. From germline, CDR1 is SQVTM and CDR2 ANQGSEA. The CDR3 loop is CSAATGATNEQYF. CDR3 sequence (DNA): TGCAGCGCAGCCACAGGGGCTACAAACGAGCAGTACTTC.

The gene calls are TRBV10-3 and TRBJ2-5; 9 bases match TRBD2. Germline values: CDR1 ENHRY, CDR2 SYGVKD. CDR3 size: 14 residues. The V segment lost 4 bases and the J segment 5 bases; nucleotides outside the gene matches: 5. This CDR3 reads CAISGAGGRETQYF. The CDR3 DNA reads TGTGCCATCAGTGGAGCGGGGGGTAGGGAGACCCAGTACTTC.

The rearrangement uses TRBV6-1 and TRBJ1-2, with D hard to call. CDR3 length: 12 amino acids. Germline V lookup: CDR1 MNHNS, CDR2 SASEGT. Trimming removed 0 bases from V and 12 bases from J, with 11 bases in between. The CDR3 loop is CASSEAWSLDTF. The CDR3 DNA reads TGTGCCAGCAGTGAAGCATGGTCCTTAGACACCTTC.